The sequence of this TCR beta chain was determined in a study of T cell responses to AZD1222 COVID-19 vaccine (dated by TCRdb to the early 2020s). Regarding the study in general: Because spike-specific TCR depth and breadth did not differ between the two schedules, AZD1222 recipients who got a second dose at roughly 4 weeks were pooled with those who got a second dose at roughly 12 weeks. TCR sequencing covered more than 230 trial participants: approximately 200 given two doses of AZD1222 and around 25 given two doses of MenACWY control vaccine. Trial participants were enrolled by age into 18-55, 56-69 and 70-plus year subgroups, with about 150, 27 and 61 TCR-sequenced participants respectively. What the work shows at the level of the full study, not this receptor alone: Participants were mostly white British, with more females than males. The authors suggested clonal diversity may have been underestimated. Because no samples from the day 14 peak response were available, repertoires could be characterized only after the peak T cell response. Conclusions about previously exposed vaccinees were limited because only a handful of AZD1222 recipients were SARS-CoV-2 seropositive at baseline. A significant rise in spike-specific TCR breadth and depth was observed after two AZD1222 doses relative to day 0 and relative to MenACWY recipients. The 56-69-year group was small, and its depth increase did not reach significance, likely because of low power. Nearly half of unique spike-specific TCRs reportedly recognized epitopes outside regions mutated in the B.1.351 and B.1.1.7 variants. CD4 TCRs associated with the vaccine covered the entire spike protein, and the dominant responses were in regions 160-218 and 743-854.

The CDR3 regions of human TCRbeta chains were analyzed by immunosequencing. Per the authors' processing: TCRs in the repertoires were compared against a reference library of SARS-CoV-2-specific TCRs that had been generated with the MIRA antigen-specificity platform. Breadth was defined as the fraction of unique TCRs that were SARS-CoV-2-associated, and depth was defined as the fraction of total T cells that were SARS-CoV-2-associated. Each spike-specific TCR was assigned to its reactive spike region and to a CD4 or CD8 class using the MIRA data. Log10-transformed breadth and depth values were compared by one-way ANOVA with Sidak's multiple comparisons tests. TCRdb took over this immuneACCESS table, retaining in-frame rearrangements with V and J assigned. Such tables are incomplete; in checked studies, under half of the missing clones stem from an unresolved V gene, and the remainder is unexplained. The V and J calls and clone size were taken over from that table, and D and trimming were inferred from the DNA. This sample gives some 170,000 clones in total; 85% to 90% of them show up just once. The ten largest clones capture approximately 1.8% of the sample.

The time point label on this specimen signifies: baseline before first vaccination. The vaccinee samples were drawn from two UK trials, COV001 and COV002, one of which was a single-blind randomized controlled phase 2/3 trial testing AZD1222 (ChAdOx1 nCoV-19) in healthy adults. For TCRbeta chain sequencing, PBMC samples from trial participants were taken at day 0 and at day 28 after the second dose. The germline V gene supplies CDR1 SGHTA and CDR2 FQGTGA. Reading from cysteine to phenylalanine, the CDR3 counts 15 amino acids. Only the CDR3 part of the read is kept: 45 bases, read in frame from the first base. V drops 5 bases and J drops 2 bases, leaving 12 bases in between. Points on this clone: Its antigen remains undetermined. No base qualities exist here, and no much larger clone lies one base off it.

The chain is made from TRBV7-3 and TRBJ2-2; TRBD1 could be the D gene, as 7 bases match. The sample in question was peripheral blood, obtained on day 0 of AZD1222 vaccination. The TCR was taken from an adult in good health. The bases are TGTGCCAGCAGCCCGCAGGGGGGCAACACCGGGGAGCTGTTTTTT. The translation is CASSPQGGNTGELFF.